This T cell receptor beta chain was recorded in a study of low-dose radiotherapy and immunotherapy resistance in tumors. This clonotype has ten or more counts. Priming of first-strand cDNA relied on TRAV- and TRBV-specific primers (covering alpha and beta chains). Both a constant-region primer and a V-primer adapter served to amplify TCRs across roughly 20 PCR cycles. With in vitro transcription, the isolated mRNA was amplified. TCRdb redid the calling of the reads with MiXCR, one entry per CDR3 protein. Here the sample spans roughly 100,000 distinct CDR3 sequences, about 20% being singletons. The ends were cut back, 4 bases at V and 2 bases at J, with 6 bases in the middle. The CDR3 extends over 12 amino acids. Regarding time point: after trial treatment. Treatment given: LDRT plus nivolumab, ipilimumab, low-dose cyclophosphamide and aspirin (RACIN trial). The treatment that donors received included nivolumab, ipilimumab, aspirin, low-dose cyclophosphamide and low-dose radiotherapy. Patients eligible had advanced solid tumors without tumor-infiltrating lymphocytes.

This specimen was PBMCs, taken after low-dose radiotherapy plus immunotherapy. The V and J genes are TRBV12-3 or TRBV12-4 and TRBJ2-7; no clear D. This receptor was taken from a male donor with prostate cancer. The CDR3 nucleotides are TGTGCCAGCAGTTGGAAGCCCTACGAGCAGTACTTC. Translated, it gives CASSWKPYEQYF.